Below, 26 T cell receptor beta chains from the same sample are listed, as sequenced in a study of vaccination effects on CD4 cells after COVID-19. The protocol was immunoSEQ multiplex PCR, while the TCRdb copy is restricted to in-frame clones and leaves out a portion. The sample lists approximately 31,000 clones, 65% to 75% occurring once. The antigens of these receptors remain unknown. CD4+ T cells specific for antigen were expanded with viral peptide pools by the ViraFEST assay before sequencing. With roughly 9 days of culture completed, CD4+ T cells were isolated. As their vaccination, participants received two doses of either BNT162b2 or mRNA-1273. The starting material was CD4+ T cells from PBMCs cultured with HCoV-229E spike peptides, obtained after COVID-19 vaccination. The receptors originated from a human donor who received a COVID-19 vaccine.

The chain combines TRBV7-6 with TRBJ1-3; D remains unclear. The CDR3 is 15 residues long. Trimming removed 2 bases from V and 0 bases from J, with 8 bases in between. Germline CDR1 is SGHVS and CDR2 is FNYEAQ. The CDR3 DNA follows: TGTGCCAGCAGCTTACTTGCGGGCTCTGGAAACACCATATATTTT. Translation: CASSLLAGSGNTIYF.

This sequence joins TRBV18 and TRBJ2-3, with 10 bases identical to TRBD1. This CDR3 comprises 15 residues. V was pared by 6 bases and J by 2 bases, with 5 bases of the junction left unmatched. From germline, CDR1 is KGHSH and CDR2 LQKENI. This CDR3 reads CASSPGQGSTDTQYF. In DNA, the CDR3 is TGTGCCAGCTCCCCGGGACAGGGGTCCACAGATACGCAGTATTTT.

The chain recombines TRBV3-1 (or the pseudogene TRBV3-2) with TRBJ1-1; D unclear. The CDR3 covers 15 residues. The germline CDR1 and CDR2 sequences are LGHDT and YNNKEL (reference sequence). V lost 3 bases and J lost 0, with 11 bases in between. The CDR3: CASSQPTRLNTEAFF. For the CDR3, the DNA is TGTGCCAGCAGCCAGCCCACTAGGCTGAACACTGAAGCTTTCTTT.

This chain uses TRBV9 with TRBJ2-1; no firm D call. Germline V lookup: CDR1 SGDLS, CDR2 YYNGEE. V was pared by 0 bases and J by 4 bases, with 11 bases between. The CDR3 is 15 amino acids. CDR3 loop: CASSVDTKAYNEQFF. CDR3 nucleotides: TGTGCCAGCAGCGTAGATACGAAAGCGTACAATGAGCAGTTCTTC.

The rearrangement links TRBV10-3 to TRBJ1-2; TRBD1 matches at 9 bases. This CDR3 region has 14 residues. The germline gives CDR1 ENHRY, CDR2 SYGVKD. V lost 4 bases to trimming and J lost 8 bases; unmatched junction nucleotides: 8. Here the CDR3 DNA reads TGTGCCATCAGTGGTACAGGGGGCGCAAAGGGCTACACCTTC. Protein: CAISGTGGAKGYTF.

In its sample, this clone was seen a few times. J is TRBJ1-2 and V is TRBV5-1, with unresolved D. Germline V lookup: CDR1 SGHRS, CDR2 YFSETQ. The CDR3 is made up of 10 amino acids. V gave up 0 bases and J gave up 6 bases, with 0 bases separating them. CDR3 residues: CASSLDGYTF. CDR3 in DNA: TGCGCCAGCAGCTTGGATGGCTACACCTTC.

The V call is TRBV12-5, the J call TRBJ2-3; perhaps TRBD2 as D (6 bases). Trimming shortened V by 2 bases and J by 0 bases, and 12 bases separated the two germline ends. This CDR3 comprises 16 residues. The germline gives CDR1 LGHNT, CDR2 FRNRAP. In DNA, the CDR3 is TGTGCTAGTGGTTTGCGAGGGGAGGCAAGCACAGATACGCAGTATTTT. This gives the protein CASGLRGEASTDTQYF.

CDR3 region: CASSNTEQETQYF. The DNA for the CDR3 is TGTGCCAGCAGCAACACGGAACAAGAGACCCAGTACTTC. The V gene is TRBV5-8, the J gene TRBJ2-5; no firm D call. Looked up from germline, CDR1 is SGHTS and CDR2 is YDEGEE. The CDR3 has 13 amino acids. Trimming left V 4 bases short and J 2 bases short, with 9 bases between.

This clone is categorized as medium-sized (0.01 to 0.1%). The chain carries TRBV11-3 and TRBJ1-2; D not certain. V gave up 8 bases and J gave up 5 bases, with 3 bases separating them. There are 9 residues in the CDR3. Germline V gene lookup returns CDR1 SGHNT and CDR2 YENEEA. This chain's CDR3 is CASRYGYTF. The CDR3 nucleotides read TGTGCCAGCCGATATGGCTACACCTTC.

This chain uses TRBV15 with TRBJ2-7; D not resolved. The CDR3 covers 15 residues. Trimming left V 0 bases short and J 7 bases short, with 16 bases between. Germline V gene sequence: CDR1 LNHNV, CDR2 YYDKDF (reference sequence). CDR3 sequence reads: CATSRDFGQAVEQYF. CDR3 DNA: TGTGCCACCAGCAGAGATTTTGGGCAGGCGGTAGAGCAGTACTTC.

The rearrangement uses TRBV7-8 and TRBJ2-3; 7 positions match TRBD2. Germline CDR1 is SGHVS and CDR2 is FQNEAQ. The CDR3 sequence is 20 residues long. With 0 bases clipped from V and 0 bases from J, the junction kept 15 bases outside the gene matches. DNA for the CDR3: TGTGCCAGCAGCTTAGCCGGGGAGGGGTTAGCGGGTCTTAGCACAGATACGCAGTATTTT. Protein sequence: CASSLAGEGLAGLSTDTQYF.

In this sample, this clone turned up once. The genes are TRBV12-3 or TRBV12-4 and TRBJ2-7; D is perhaps TRBD1 (6 bases). The V and J ends lost 6 bases and 3 bases respectively, with 12 bases between them. This CDR3 spans 13 amino acids. CDR3 coding DNA: TGTGCCAGCAGCCGCAGGACAGACTACGAGCAGTACTTC. Its translation: CASSRRTDYEQYF.

The V and J genes are TRBV10-3 and TRBJ2-7; D perhaps matches TRBD2 (6 bases). This CDR3 is built from 13 residues. Trimming shortened V by 9 bases and J by 3 bases, and 15 bases separated the two germline ends. Germline values: CDR1 ENHRY, CDR2 SYGVKD. CDR3 nucleotide sequence: TGTGCCATTATGACCGCGGGGATCTACGAGCAGTACTTC. It is translated as CAIMTAGIYEQYF.

The table lists this clone with a few counts. This sequence joins TRBV30 and TRBJ1-2; 7 bases are a match to TRBD1. The CDR3 consists of 17 residues. Trimming at V came to 0 bases and at J to 4 bases, leaving 14 bases not matched to a gene. Germline V gene data show CDR1 as GTSNPN and CDR2 as SVGIG (reference sequence). The CDR3 sequence: CAWSVPGTAKPFYGYTF. The CDR3 DNA reads as TGTGCCTGGAGTGTCCCAGGGACAGCCAAACCCTTCTATGGCTACACCTTC. Full variable domain (missing parts from reference TRBV30 and TRBJ1-2): SQTIHQWPATLVQPVGSPLSLECTVEGTSNPNLYWYRQAAGRGLQLLFYSVGIGQISSEVPQNLSASRPQDRQFILSSKKLLLSDSGFYLCAWSVPGTAKPFYGYTFGSGTRLTVV.

This clone was seen a handful of times. The chain links TRBV2 to TRBJ2-2, with D uncertain. Trimming took 7 bases from V and 4 from J, leaving 10 bases between them. The CDR3 sequence is 13 residues long. Germline V CDR1 and CDR2: SNHLY, FYNNEI. The CDR3 DNA reads as TGTGCCAGCACCCTAGGAGCCACCGGGGAGCTGTTTTTT. The encoded protein is CASTLGATGELFF.

V is TRBV6-5 and J is TRBJ2-1, with D maybe TRBD2 (5 bases). The length of the CDR3 is 13 residues. Germline V gene data show CDR1 as MNHEY and CDR2 as SVGAGI. Trimming cost V 8 bases and J 6 bases, with 14 bases left between them. The CDR3 coding sequence is TGTGCCAGCGGTAAACTGGGAGCCAATGAGCAGTTCTTC. It translates to CASGKLGANEQFF.

This clone was counted only a few times. The genes are TRBV5-8 and TRBJ2-7; 12 bases are a match to TRBD2. Losses at the gene ends were 5 bases for V and 4 bases for J; bases not matched to a gene: 4. CDR3 size: 14 residues. The germline V gene encodes CDR1 SGHTS and CDR2 YDEGEE. CDR3 in DNA: TGTGCCAGCAGGGGACTAGCGGGCTCTTACGAGCAGTACTTC. As protein: CASRGLAGSYEQYF.

This chain links TRBV29-1 with TRBJ2-3; D is undetermined. The CDR3 runs 12 residues. The germline V and J ends were trimmed by 6 bases and 2 bases, with 9 bases remaining between them. Germline CDR1 reads SQVTM; CDR2 reads ANQGSEA. CDR3 sequence reads: CSVSLFTDTQYF. The CDR3 nucleotides are TGCAGCGTGAGTCTATTCACAGATACGCAGTATTTT.

This clone came up once. V is TRBV6-5 and J is TRBJ2-3; D remains ambiguous. Trimming cost V 0 bases and J 0 bases, with 4 bases left between them. The CDR3 has 14 amino acids. Germline-derived CDR1 and CDR2 are MNHEY and SVGAGI. This chain's CDR3 is CASSYSASTDTQYF. CDR3 nucleotide sequence: TGTGCCAGCAGTTACTCAGCTAGCACAGATACGCAGTATTTT.

The gene calls are TRBV27 and TRBJ2-3; D is perhaps TRBD1 or TRBD2 (6 bases each). Per the germline V gene, CDR1 is MNHEY and CDR2 is SMNVEV (reference sequence). V lost 3 bases and J lost 4, with 29 bases in between. There are 20 residues in the CDR3. The CDR3 region has the DNA TGTGCCAGCAGTTTTTGGGGGCAGGGAGGTGACTCGAGCGTCCCAGATACGCAGTATTTT. Protein product: CASSFWGQGGDSSVPDTQYF.

This clone is medium-sized in the sample. V is TRBV10-3 and J is TRBJ1-5; D may be TRBD1 (6 bases). Germline loops: CDR1 ENHRY, CDR2 SYGVKD. This CDR3 is 14 amino acids long. The V end lost 7 bases, the J end lost 3 bases, and 13 bases lay between the germline ends. The CDR3 sequence is CAITGDRFNQPQHF. CDR3 sequence (DNA): TGTGCCATCACTGGCGACAGGTTCAATCAGCCCCAGCATTTT.

CDR3 sequence: CASSPAATGEAFF. The CDR3 DNA is TGTGCCAGCTCACCTGCGGCAACAGGGGAAGCTTTCTTT. J is TRBJ1-1 and V is TRBV18, with D possibly TRBD1 on 6 matching bases. V was trimmed by 3 bases and J by 8 bases, leaving 13 bases between them. The CDR3 consists of 13 residues. In germline, CDR1 is KGHSH, CDR2 LQKENI.

The V call is TRBV11-2, the J call TRBJ1-3, with D uncertain. Germline CDR1 is SGHAT and CDR2 is FQNNGV. V lost 3 bases and J lost 4, with 13 bases in between. This CDR3 comprises 15 residues. The DNA for the CDR3 is TGTGCCAGCAGCTTGACTGAGGACCGCGGAAACACCATATATTTT. This translates into CASSLTEDRGNTIYF. Together with reference TRBV11-2 and TRBJ1-3, the CDR3 gives the full variable domain: EAGVAQSPRYKIIEKRQSVAFWCNPISGHATLYWYQQILGQGPKLLIQFQNNGVVDDSQLPKDRFSAERLKGVDSTLKIQPAKLEDSAVYLCASSLTEDRGNTIYFGEGSWLTVV.

This chain connects TRBV27 to TRBJ2-7; the match to TRBD2 covers 10 bases. Germline V CDR1 and CDR2: MNHEY, SMNVEV (reference sequence). V was clipped by 6 bases and J by 3 bases; unmatched bases: 8. There are 15 residues in the CDR3. The CDR3 DNA reads as TGTGCCAGCAGCGGCTCTAGCGGGAGAAACTACGAGCAGTACTTC. This translates into CASSGSSGRNYEQYF.

This rearrangement joins TRBV10-3 to TRBJ1-1; no clear D gene. Trimming took 0 bases from V and 5 from J, leaving 13 bases between them. This CDR3 comprises 15 residues. CDR1 is ENHRY, CDR2 SYGVKD, per germline. The CDR3 DNA sequence: TGTGCCATCAGTGAGTCAGAGGGTGTGGGGACTGAAGCTTTCTTT. Amino acids: CAISESEGVGTEAFF.

This rearrangement joins TRBV27 to TRBJ1-1; TRBD1 is a possible D gene (6 bases). Germline V lookup: CDR1 MNHEY, CDR2 SMNVEV (reference sequence). This CDR3 contains 13 residues. V lost 5 bases and J 8 bases, leaving 15 bases between the germline ends. As DNA, the CDR3 is TGTGCCAGCAGTCTAAGGACAGAGTCAGAAGCTTTCTTT. This gives the protein CASSLRTESEAFF.